A selection of T cell receptor beta chains follows, all from one sample in a study of T-cell reconstitution after alpha-beta-depleted transplantation in children. TCRdb reanalysed the PCR reads using MiXCR and keeps one entry per CDR3 protein. The sample lists about 420,000 distinct CDR3 sequences, roughly 10% seen once, with roughly 6% in the top ten. The material sequenced was PBMCs from the stem cell graft donor, taken from the stem cell graft. Source of these receptors: a human donor who donated a stem cell graft to a child with acute myeloid leukemia. CDR3s include the opening cysteine and the closing phenylalanine or tryptophan. The D gene is left open where the match is weak. The size entry is marked missing in some rows and otherwise reads once, few, many or a size class.

clone size	V gene	J gene	D gene	CDR3 DNA	CDR3 protein
few	TRBV19	TRBJ2-5	TRBD2	TGTGCCAGTAGTACTAGCGGGCAACAAGAGACCCAGTACTTC	CASSTSGQQETQYF
few	TRBV27	TRBJ1-6	TRBD1	TGTGCCAGCAGTCCCTTCGACAGGGGGCTTTCACCCCTCCACTTT	CASSPFDRGLSPLHF
few	TRBV20-1	TRBJ2-1	NA	TGCAGTGCTAGAGTTTGGGGCTCGGCCTACAATGAGCAGTTCTTC	CSARVWGSAYNEQFF
few	TRBV7-6	TRBJ2-5	TRBD1	TGTGCCAGCAGCTTAGCCGACAGGGGGCATCTGAAGACCCAGTACTTC	CASSLADRGHLKTQYF
NA	TRBV4-1	TRBJ1-1	TRBD1	TGCGCCAGCAGCCCCGAACAGACAGGGCTCACTGAAGCTTTCTTT	CASSPEQTGLTEAFF
few	TRBV7-9	TRBJ1-5	TRBD1	TGTGCCAGCAGCCTGAACGACAGGGATCAGCCCCAGCATTTT	CASSLNDRDQPQHF
NA	TRBV20-1	TRBJ1-6	TRBD1	TGCAGTGCTAGGCTACAGGGGACTAATTCACCCCTCCACTTT	CSARLQGTNSPLHF
many	TRBV5-5	TRBJ1-1	NA	TGTGCCAGCACCCCGGGGGCGGGGGACACTGAAGCTTTCTTT	CASTPGAGDTEAFF
many	TRBV29-1	TRBJ1-1	NA	TGCAGCGTTGAAGATGGACCCCCGGGAGGGACTGAAGCTTTCTTT	CSVEDGPPGGTEAFF
few	TRBV12-3/TRBV12-4	TRBJ2-1	TRBD1	TGTGCCAGCAGTTTTTGGGGGACAGGGGCTGATGAGCAGTTCTTC	CASSFWGTGADEQFF
few	TRBV5-1	TRBJ2-1	NA	TGCGCCAGCGCATTTCGGGGCCATGAGCAGTTCTTC	CASAFRGHEQFF
few	TRBV5-5	TRBJ2-7	NA	TGTGCCAGCAGCTTGGGTTCGTGGACGGGCGGGACCTACGAGCAGTACTTC	CASSLGSWTGGTYEQYF
NA	TRBV20-1	TRBJ2-2	NA	TGCAGTGCTAGAGTGGTGGGTTTGGACACCGGGGAGCTGTTTTTT	CSARVVGLDTGELFF
NA	TRBV5-1	TRBJ2-1	NA	TGCGCCAGCAGAACACCGGGCTACAATGAGCAGTTCTTC	CASRTPGYNEQFF
NA	TRBV20-1	TRBJ2-4	NA	TGCAGTGCTAGGGCGGGGGCGAACATTCAGTACTTC	CSARAGANIQYF
many	TRBV29-1	TRBJ1-4	NA	TGCAGCGTTGCGCCAGCGAAGACTGAAAAACTGTTTTTT	CSVAPAKTEKLFF
few	TRBV7-2	TRBJ2-1	NA	TGTGCCAGCAGCTTAGCGGTCCCCGAGGGGCAGTTCTTC	CASSLAVPEGQFF
few	TRBV5-1	TRBJ2-1	TRBD2	TGCGCCAGCAGCTCCCCGGGACTAGAAGTCAATGAGCAGTTCTTC	CASSSPGLEVNEQFF
NA	TRBV27	TRBJ2-5	NA	TGTGCCAGCAGTTTATGGGCCCGAAACCAAGAGACCCAGTACTTC	CASSLWARNQETQYF
many	TRBV12-3/TRBV12-4	TRBJ2-5	NA	TGTGCCAGCAGTTTCATGAAAGAGACCCAGTACTTC	CASSFMKETQYF
NA	TRBV12-3/TRBV12-4	TRBJ2-3	NA	TGTGCCAGCAGGATCCACACAGATACGCACTATTTT	CASRIHTDTHYF
NA	TRBV20-1	TRBJ2-7	NA	TGCAGTGCTAGGCGAGGGAGCCTCCCCTACGAGCAGTACTTC	CSARRGSLPYEQYF
NA	TRBV5-1	TRBJ2-2	TRBD1	TGCGCCAGCAGCTTGAAGGTGGGACAGGGGTTCGGACACACCGGGGAGCTGTTTTTT	CASSLKVGQGFGHTGELFF
once	TRBV4-2	TRBJ2-7	NA	TGTGCCAGCAGCCAATCAGTGTCCGGGTGGAGATCCTACGAGCAGTACTTC	CASSQSVSGWRSYEQYF
NA	TRBV7-2	TRBJ2-7	TRBD2	TGTGCCAGCAGCTTAATGCACAGCGGGGGGGAGCAGTACTTC	CASSLMHSGGEQYF
NA	TRBV5-1	TRBJ2-5	NA	TGCGCCAGCCGACAGGAGATAATGTACCAAGAGACCCAGTACTTC	CASRQEIMYQETQYF
NA	TRBV7-2	TRBJ1-5	NA	TGTGCCAGCAGCCCAAACCGGGGGAATCAGCCCCAGCATTTT	CASSPNRGNQPQHF
few	TRBV12-3/TRBV12-4	TRBJ2-1	TRBD1	TGTGCCAGCAGCTTGACAGGGGGAGAGGGGCAGTTCTTC	CASSLTGGEGQFF
few	TRBV5-1	TRBJ2-6	NA	TGCGCCAGCAGCTTGGTGTCCACCAGTGGCAACGTCCTGACTTTC	CASSLVSTSGNVLTF
NA	TRBV7-2	TRBJ2-5	NA	TGTGCCAGCAGCTACCAGTCTGGCCAAGAGACCCAGTACTTC	CASSYQSGQETQYF
many	TRBV4-1	TRBJ2-3	NA	TGCGCCAGCAGCCAAGATCTTGACAGCCGATATACGCAGTATTTT	CASSQDLDSRYTQYF
few	TRBV4-1	TRBJ1-4	NA	TGCGCCAGCAGCCAAAATTTAGGGGGTAAAAGTGAAAAACTGTTTTTT	CASSQNLGGKSEKLFF
few	TRBV5-6	TRBJ2-5	NA	TGTGCCAGCAGTCGTCAACAGGGTGTGGAGACCCAGTACTTC	CASSRQQGVETQYF